This T cell receptor (beta chain) was identified in a study of blood T cell repertoires in COVID-19. Background on the study: COVID-19 samples collected from the United States, Italy and Spain covered acute and convalescent phases.

Germline assignment: CDR1 SGHRS and CDR2 YFSETQ. V lost 1 base and J lost 6; bases outside the gene matches: 9. CDR3 length equals 15 residues. Original analysis: Using reference gene primer amplification, nucleated cell counts were estimated. The method was immunoSEQ multiplex PCR; TCRdb's version includes in-frame clones alone and lacks a portion of them. The V and J calls and clone size come from that table; D and trimming were worked out from the DNA. This table has 50,000 or so clones, 85% to 90% appearing once. The sequencing sample was made of peripheral blood. This receptor was obtained from a human donor in a cohort sampled during active COVID-19. The rearrangement uses TRBV5-1 and TRBJ2-5; 7 nucleotides align to TRBD2. The CDR3 protein is CASSLTTGGGKTQYF. The CDR3 nucleotides read TGCGCCAGCAGCTTGACTACAGGCGGGGGAAAGACCCAGTACTTC. Supplemented by reference TRBV5-1 and TRBJ2-5, the full variable domain reads KAGVTQTPRYLIKTRGQQVTLSCSPISGHRSVSWYQQTPGQGLQFLFEYFSETQRNKGNFPGRFSGRQFSNSRSEMNVSTLELGDSALYLCASSLTTGGGKTQYFGPGTRLLVL.